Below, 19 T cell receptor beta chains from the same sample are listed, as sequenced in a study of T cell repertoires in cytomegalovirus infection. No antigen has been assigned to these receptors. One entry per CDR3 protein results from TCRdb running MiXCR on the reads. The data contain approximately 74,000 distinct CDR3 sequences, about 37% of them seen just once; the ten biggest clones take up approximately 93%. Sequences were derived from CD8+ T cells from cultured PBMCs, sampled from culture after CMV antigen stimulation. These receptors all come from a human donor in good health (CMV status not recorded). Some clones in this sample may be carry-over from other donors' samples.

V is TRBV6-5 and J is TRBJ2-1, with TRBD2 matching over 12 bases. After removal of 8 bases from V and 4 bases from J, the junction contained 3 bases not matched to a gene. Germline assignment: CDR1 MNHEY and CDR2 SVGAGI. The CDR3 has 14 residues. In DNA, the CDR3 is TGTGCCAGCCGACTAGCGGGGGCTTACAATGAGCAGTTCTTC. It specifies CASRLAGAYNEQFF.

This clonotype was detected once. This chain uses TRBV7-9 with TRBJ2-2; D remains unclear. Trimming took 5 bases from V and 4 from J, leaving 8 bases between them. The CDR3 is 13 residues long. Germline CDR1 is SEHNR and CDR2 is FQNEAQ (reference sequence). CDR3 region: CASSAVGTGELFF. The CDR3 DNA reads TGTGCCAGCAGCGCTGTGGGCACCGGGGAGCTGTTTTTT.

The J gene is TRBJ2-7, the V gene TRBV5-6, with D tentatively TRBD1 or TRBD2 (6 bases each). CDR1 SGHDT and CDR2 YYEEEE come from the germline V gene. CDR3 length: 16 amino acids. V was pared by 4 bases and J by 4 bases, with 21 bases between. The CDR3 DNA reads TGTGCCAGCAGCCCGGGGGCTACCCCGATGCCTTACGAGCAGTACTTC. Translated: CASSPGATPMPYEQYF.

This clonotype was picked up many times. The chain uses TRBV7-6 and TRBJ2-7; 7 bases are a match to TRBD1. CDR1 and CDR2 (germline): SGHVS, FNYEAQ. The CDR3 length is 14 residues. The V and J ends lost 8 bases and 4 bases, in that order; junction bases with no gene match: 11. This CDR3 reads CASAETGFGYEQYF. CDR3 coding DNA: TGTGCCAGCGCCGAGACAGGGTTCGGATACGAGCAGTACTTC. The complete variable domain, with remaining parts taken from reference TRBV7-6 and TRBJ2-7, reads GAGVSQSPRYKVTKRGQDVALRCDPISGHVSLYWYRQALGQGPEFLTYFNYEAQQDKSGLPNDRFSAERPEGSISTLTIQRTEQRDSAMYRCASAETGFGYEQYFGPGTRLTVT.

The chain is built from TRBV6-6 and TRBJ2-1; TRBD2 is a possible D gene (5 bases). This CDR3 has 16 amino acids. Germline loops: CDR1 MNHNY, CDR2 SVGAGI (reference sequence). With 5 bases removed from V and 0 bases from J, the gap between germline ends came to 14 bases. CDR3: CASSPLERSSYNEQFF. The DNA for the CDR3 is TGTGCCAGCAGTCCCCTGGAGCGGAGCTCCTACAATGAGCAGTTCTTC.

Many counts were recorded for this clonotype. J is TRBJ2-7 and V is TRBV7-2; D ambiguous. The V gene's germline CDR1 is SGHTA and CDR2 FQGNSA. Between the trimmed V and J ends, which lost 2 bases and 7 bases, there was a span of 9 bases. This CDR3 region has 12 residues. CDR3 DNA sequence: TGTGCCAGCAGCTTATGGGGATATGAGCAGTACTTC. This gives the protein CASSLWGYEQYF.

The CDR3 DNA sequence: TGTGCCAGCAACGACAGGGGGGCATACGATGGCTACACCTTC. This codes for CASNDRGAYDGYTF. V gene TRBV19 combines with J gene TRBJ1-2, with 9 bases aligning to TRBD1. CDR1 and CDR2 (germline): LNHDA, SQIVND (reference sequence). The CDR3 sequence is 14 residues long. The V and J ends lost 9 bases and 6 bases, in that order; junction bases with no gene match: 11.

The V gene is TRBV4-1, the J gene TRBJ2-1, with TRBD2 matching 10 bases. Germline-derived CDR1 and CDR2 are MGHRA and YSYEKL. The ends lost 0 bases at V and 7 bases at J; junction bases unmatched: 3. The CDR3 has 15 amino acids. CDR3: CASSQERTSGNEQFF. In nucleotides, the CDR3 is TGCGCCAGCAGCCAAGAACGGACTAGCGGAAATGAGCAGTTCTTC.

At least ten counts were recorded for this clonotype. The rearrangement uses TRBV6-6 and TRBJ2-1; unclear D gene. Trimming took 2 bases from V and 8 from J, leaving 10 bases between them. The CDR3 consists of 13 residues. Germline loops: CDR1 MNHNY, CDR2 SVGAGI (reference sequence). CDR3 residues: CASSYPVFDEQFF. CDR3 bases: TGTGCCAGCAGTTACCCCGTGTTCGATGAGCAGTTCTTC.

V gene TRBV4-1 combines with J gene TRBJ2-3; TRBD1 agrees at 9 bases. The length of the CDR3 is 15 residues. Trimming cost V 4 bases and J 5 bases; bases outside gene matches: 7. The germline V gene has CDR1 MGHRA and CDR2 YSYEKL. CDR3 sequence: CASSLPRDRVDTQYF. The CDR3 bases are TGCGCCAGCAGCCTACCCCGGGACAGGGTAGATACGCAGTATTTT.

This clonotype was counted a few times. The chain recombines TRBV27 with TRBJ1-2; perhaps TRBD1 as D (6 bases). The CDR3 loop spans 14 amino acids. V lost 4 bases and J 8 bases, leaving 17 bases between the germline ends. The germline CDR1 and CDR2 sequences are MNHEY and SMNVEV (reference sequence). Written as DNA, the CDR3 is TGTGCCAGCAGTTGGGGGGCCCAATCTGAGGGCTACACCTTC. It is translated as CASSWGAQSEGYTF.

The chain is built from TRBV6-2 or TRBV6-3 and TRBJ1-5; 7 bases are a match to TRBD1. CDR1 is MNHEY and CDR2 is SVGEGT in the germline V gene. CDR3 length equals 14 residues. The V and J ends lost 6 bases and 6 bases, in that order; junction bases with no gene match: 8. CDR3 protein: CASRPDGDSQPQHF. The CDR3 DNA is TGTGCCAGCAGGCCGGACGGGGACAGTCAGCCCCAGCATTTT.

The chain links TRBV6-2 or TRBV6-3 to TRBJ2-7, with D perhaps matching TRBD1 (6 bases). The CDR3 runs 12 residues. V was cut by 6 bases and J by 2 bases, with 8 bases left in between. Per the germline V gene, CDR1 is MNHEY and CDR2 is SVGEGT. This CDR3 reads CASRRTAYEQYF. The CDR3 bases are TGTGCCAGCAGACGGACAGCCTACGAGCAGTACTTC.

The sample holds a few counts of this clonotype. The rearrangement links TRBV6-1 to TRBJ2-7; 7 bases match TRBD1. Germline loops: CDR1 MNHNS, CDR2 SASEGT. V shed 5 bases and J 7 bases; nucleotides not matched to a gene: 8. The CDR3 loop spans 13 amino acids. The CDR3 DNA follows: TGTGCCAGCAGTCTAGGGACAGTACGGGAGCAGTACTTC. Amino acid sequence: CASSLGTVREQYF.

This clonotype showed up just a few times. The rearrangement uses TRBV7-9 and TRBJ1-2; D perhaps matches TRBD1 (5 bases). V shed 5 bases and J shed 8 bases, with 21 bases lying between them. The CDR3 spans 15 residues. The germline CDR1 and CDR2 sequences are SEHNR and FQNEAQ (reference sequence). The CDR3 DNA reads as TGTGCCAGCAGCCATTACGCCTCCCAGGGCTGGGGCTACACCTTC. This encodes CASSHYASQGWGYTF.

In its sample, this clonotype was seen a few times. Here the CDR3 DNA reads TGTGCCAGCAGCTTAGTGGCTAGCTCTCTCTACAATGAGCAGTTCTTC. It specifies CASSLVASSLYNEQFF. This chain joins TRBV7-6 and TRBJ2-1, with D possibly TRBD2 on 5 matching bases. V lost 1 base and J lost 3, with 13 bases in between. The CDR3 loop spans 16 amino acids. CDR1 is SGHVS and CDR2 is FNYEAQ in the germline V gene.

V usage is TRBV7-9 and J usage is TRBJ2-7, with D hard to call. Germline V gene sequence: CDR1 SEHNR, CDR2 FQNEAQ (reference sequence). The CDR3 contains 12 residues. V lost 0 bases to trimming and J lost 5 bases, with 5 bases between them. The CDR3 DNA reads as TGTGCCAGCAGCTTAGCGCAGAACGAGCAGTACTTC. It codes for CASSLAQNEQYF.

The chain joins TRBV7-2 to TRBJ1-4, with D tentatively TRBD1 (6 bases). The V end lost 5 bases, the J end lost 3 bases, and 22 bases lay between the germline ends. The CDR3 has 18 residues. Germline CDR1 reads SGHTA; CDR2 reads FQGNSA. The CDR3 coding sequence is TGTGCCAGCAGCGCCGACAGGCGGGCCGTCGGAGCTAATGAAAAACTGTTTTTT. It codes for CASSADRRAVGANEKLFF. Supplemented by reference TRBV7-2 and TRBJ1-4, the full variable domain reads GAGVSQSPSNKVTEKGKDVELRCDPISGHTALYWYRQSLGQGLEFLIYFQGNSAPDKSGLPSDRFSAERTGGSVSTLTIQRTQQEDSAVYLCASSADRRAVGANEKLFFGSGTQLSVL.

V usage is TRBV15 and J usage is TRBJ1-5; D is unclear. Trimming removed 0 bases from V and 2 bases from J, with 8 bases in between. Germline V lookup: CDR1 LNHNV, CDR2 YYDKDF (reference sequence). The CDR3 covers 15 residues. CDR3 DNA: TGTGCCACCAGCAGAGATCGAGGGCGCAATCAGCCCCAGCATTTT. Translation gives CATSRDRGRNQPQHF.